The rows below give T cell receptor beta chains drawn from one sample of a study of blood T cell repertoires in COVID-19. TCRdb keeps only in-frame clones here, not all; method: immunoSEQ multiplex PCR. The data hold tens of thousands of clones, with 82% observed a single time. Sequencing was performed on peripheral blood. These receptors all come from a woman aged 55-69 years with acute or convalescent COVID-19. Both conserved end residues are trimmed from each CDR3.

V gene	J gene	CDR3 protein
TRBV2	TRBJ2-2	ASIFGTANTGELF
TRBV27	TRBJ1-2	ASSRQGFYGYT
TRBV5-1	TRBJ1-2	ASSSSALGQENGYT
TRBV24-1	TRBJ2-1	ATRRTSNDNEQF
TRBV6-1	TRBJ1-1	ASSDGTGRNTEAF
TRBV3-1/TRBV3-2	TRBJ1-3	ASSKGDTIY
TRBV28	TRBJ2-7	ASSLPRRQAS
TRBV3-1/TRBV3-2	TRBJ1-2	ASRAGTVGGYT
TRBV7-2	TRBJ1-1	ASSAQGQGPSF
TRBV18	TRBJ1-4	ASSSRGLYEKLF